This is a list of T cell receptor beta chains from one sample in a study of CD8 T cells in ankylosing spondylitis. TCRdb passed the 5' RACE reads through MiXCR, listing each CDR3 protein once. The data contain a few hundred thousand distinct CDR3 sequences, approximately 17% of them singletons. The specimen was blood, either unsorted or a sorted T cell fraction (not recorded which). The receptor set was obtained from a male donor with ankylosing spondylitis. CDR3s include the opening cysteine and the closing phenylalanine or tryptophan. Each record gives: clone size, V gene, D gene, J gene, CDR3 DNA, CDR3 protein. The D gene is left open where the match is weak. Where a row states a size, it is once, few, many or the class of an expanded clone; other rows omit it.

clone size: many; V gene: TRBV12-3/TRBV12-4; D gene: -; J gene: TRBJ2-2; CDR3 DNA: TGTGCCAGCAGTTCGTATAACACCGGGGAGCTGTTTTTT; CDR3 protein: CASSSYNTGELFF
clone size: few; V gene: TRBV18; D gene: -; J gene: TRBJ2-3; CDR3 DNA: TGTGCCAGCTCCGACCTCGGGGTCGTAAACACAGATACGCAGTATTTT; CDR3 protein: CASSDLGVVNTDTQYF
clone size: -; V gene: TRBV19; D gene: TRBD1; J gene: TRBJ2-2; CDR3 DNA: TGTGCCACCTCGGGACAGGGGGGTCGAACCGGGGAGCTGTTTTTT; CDR3 protein: CATSGQGGRTGELFF
clone size: few; V gene: TRBV12-3/TRBV12-4; D gene: -; J gene: TRBJ2-5; CDR3 DNA: TGTGCCAGCAGTTTAGTAGGTGGCAGGGCGAGGGAGACCCAGTACTTC; CDR3 protein: CASSLVGGRARETQYF
clone size: -; V gene: TRBV29-1; D gene: -; J gene: TRBJ1-1; CDR3 DNA: TGCAGCGTTGAAGCTCCCGGCCGGGGAAGACGAATGAACACTGAAGCTTTCTTT; CDR3 protein: CSVEAPGRGRRMNTEAFF
clone size: few; V gene: TRBV5-5; D gene: TRBD1; J gene: TRBJ2-1; CDR3 DNA: TGTGCCAGCAGCTTGGGTTTGGACAGGGGGTTCAATGAGCAGTTCTTC; CDR3 protein: CASSLGLDRGFNEQFF
clone size: -; V gene: TRBV7-2; D gene: -; J gene: TRBJ1-1; CDR3 DNA: TGTGCCAGCAGCTTTAAAGCCGGGGGGACTGAAGCTTTCTTT; CDR3 protein: CASSFKAGGTEAFF
clone size: -; V gene: TRBV20-1; D gene: TRBD1; J gene: TRBJ2-3; CDR3 DNA: TGCAGTGCGGGGGGACAGGACCCCCTGGGAGATACGCAGTATTTT; CDR3 protein: CSAGGQDPLGDTQYF
clone size: few; V gene: TRBV5-1; D gene: TRBD1; J gene: TRBJ2-7; CDR3 DNA: TGCGCCAGCAGCTCCCCGGGACAGAGCTACGAGCAGTACTTC; CDR3 protein: CASSSPGQSYEQYF
clone size: -; V gene: TRBV20-1; D gene: TRBD1; J gene: TRBJ1-6; CDR3 DNA: TGCAGTGCTAGTAACCACAGGGGGTCCAATTCACCCCTCCACTTT; CDR3 protein: CSASNHRGSNSPLHF
clone size: -; V gene: TRBV5-1; D gene: TRBD2; J gene: TRBJ2-5; CDR3 DNA: TGCGCCAGCAGCCTCGGACTAGCGGGATATCAAGAGACCCAGTACTTC; CDR3 protein: CASSLGLAGYQETQYF
clone size: many; V gene: TRBV18; D gene: -; J gene: TRBJ2-2; CDR3 DNA: TGTGCCAGCTCACCACGGCAGAGCACCGGGGAGCTGTTTTTT; CDR3 protein: CASSPRQSTGELFF
clone size: -; V gene: TRBV12-3/TRBV12-4; D gene: -; J gene: TRBJ1-1; CDR3 DNA: TGTGCCAGCAGTTTTGGAGCTACAGTTGAAGCTTTCTTT; CDR3 protein: CASSFGATVEAFF
clone size: -; V gene: TRBV10-1; D gene: -; J gene: TRBJ2-1; CDR3 DNA: TGCGCCAGCAGTGAGTCGACGGGTCGGGGGAATGAGCAGTTCTTC; CDR3 protein: CASSESTGRGNEQFF
clone size: -; V gene: TRBV9; D gene: TRBD2; J gene: TRBJ2-1; CDR3 DNA: TGTGCCAGCAGCGTACAAGCGGGGACCTCCTACAATGAGCAGTTCTTC; CDR3 protein: CASSVQAGTSYNEQFF
clone size: many; V gene: TRBV27; D gene: TRBD1; J gene: TRBJ2-2; CDR3 DNA: TGTGCCAGCAGCGGACAGGGGAACACCGGGGAGCTGTTTTTT; CDR3 protein: CASSGQGNTGELFF
clone size: -; V gene: TRBV5-1; D gene: TRBD2; J gene: TRBJ2-7; CDR3 DNA: TGCGCCAGCAGCCCGGGGGGGACGCGCTCCTACGAGCAGTACTTC; CDR3 protein: CASSPGGTRSYEQYF
clone size: -; V gene: TRBV11-1; D gene: TRBD1; J gene: TRBJ1-2; CDR3 DNA: TGTGCCAGCAGCTCTCGTACAGGGGGTTCGACCCCTTCTAACTATGGCTACACCTTC; CDR3 protein: CASSSRTGGSTPSNYGYTF
clone size: few; V gene: TRBV7-8; D gene: TRBD1; J gene: TRBJ1-2; CDR3 DNA: TGTGCCAGCAGCGGCACCGGGACAGGAACTTATGGCTACACCTTC; CDR3 protein: CASSGTGTGTYGYTF
clone size: few; V gene: TRBV12-3/TRBV12-4; D gene: -; J gene: TRBJ2-3; CDR3 DNA: TGTGCCAGCAGTTTAAATGTCGGGGGCACAGATACGCAGTATTTT; CDR3 protein: CASSLNVGGTDTQYF
clone size: -; V gene: TRBV11-3; D gene: -; J gene: TRBJ2-4; CDR3 DNA: TGTGCCAGCAGCGTAGGGGGGCAGGGCAAAAACATTCAGTACTTC; CDR3 protein: CASSVGGQGKNIQYF
clone size: many; V gene: TRBV29-1; D gene: -; J gene: TRBJ1-5; CDR3 DNA: TGCAGCGTTGAAAACACAGCTGATAGCAATCAGCCCCAGCATTTT; CDR3 protein: CSVENTADSNQPQHF
clone size: many; V gene: TRBV7-2; D gene: TRBD2; J gene: TRBJ2-3; CDR3 DNA: TGTGCCAGCAGCTTAGACGGCGGGGGGAATACGCAGTATTTT; CDR3 protein: CASSLDGGGNTQYF
clone size: -; V gene: TRBV7-9; D gene: -; J gene: TRBJ1-5; CDR3 DNA: TGTGCCAGCAGCCCCTTTGGGGAGGGGAATCAGCCCCAGCATTTT; CDR3 protein: CASSPFGEGNQPQHF
clone size: -; V gene: TRBV7-3; D gene: -; J gene: TRBJ1-1; CDR3 DNA: TGTGCCACGGTAGGGTACACTGAAGCTTTCTTT; CDR3 protein: CATVGYTEAFF
clone size: -; V gene: TRBV7-2; D gene: -; J gene: TRBJ2-3; CDR3 DNA: TGTGCCAGCAGTTCATTTGGAGATACGCAGTATTTT; CDR3 protein: CASSSFGDTQYF
clone size: few; V gene: TRBV28; D gene: TRBD2; J gene: TRBJ2-7; CDR3 DNA: TGTGCCAGCAGTCAACACGGGGGGATATACGAGCAGTACTTC; CDR3 protein: CASSQHGGIYEQYF
clone size: many; V gene: TRBV5-1; D gene: TRBD1; J gene: TRBJ1-2; CDR3 DNA: TGCGCCAGCAGCTTGATACCCGGGACAGCCTATGGCTACACCTTC; CDR3 protein: CASSLIPGTAYGYTF
clone size: few; V gene: TRBV11-2; D gene: -; J gene: TRBJ2-2; CDR3 DNA: TGTGCCAGCAGCTTAGATCTGGCTCGGGGGTCCACCGGGGAGCTGTTTTTT; CDR3 protein: CASSLDLARGSTGELFF
clone size: few; V gene: TRBV3-1; D gene: TRBD2; J gene: TRBJ2-1; CDR3 DNA: TGTGCCAGCAGTGTGGGTAGCGGGGGGGCCGGGAATGAGCAGTTCTTC; CDR3 protein: CASSVGSGGAGNEQFF
clone size: many; V gene: TRBV6-1; D gene: TRBD1; J gene: TRBJ1-3; CDR3 DNA: TGTGCCAGCAGCCCCGGGACAGCCTCTGGAAACACCATATATTTT; CDR3 protein: CASSPGTASGNTIYF
clone size: -; V gene: TRBV24-1; D gene: TRBD1; J gene: TRBJ1-2; CDR3 DNA: TGTGCCACCAGTGATGACAGGGAATATGGCTACACCTTC; CDR3 protein: CATSDDREYGYTF
clone size: few; V gene: TRBV10-3; D gene: -; J gene: TRBJ2-7; CDR3 DNA: TGTGCCATCAACGCGGCAGCCGTCTCGAGAACTTACTTC; CDR3 protein: CAINAAAVSRTYF
clone size: few; V gene: TRBV20-1; D gene: -; J gene: TRBJ1-6; CDR3 DNA: TGCAGTGCTAGTCAGTCCGGACCCAATAATTCACCCCTCCACTTT; CDR3 protein: CSASQSGPNNSPLHF
clone size: many; V gene: TRBV29-1; D gene: TRBD2; J gene: TRBJ2-3; CDR3 DNA: TGCAGCGTGGCCGGACTAGCGGCGGGCACAGATACGCAGTATTTT; CDR3 protein: CSVAGLAAGTDTQYF
clone size: once; V gene: TRBV10-2; D gene: -; J gene: TRBJ2-2; CDR3 DNA: TGCGCCAGCTGGAACACCGGGGAGCTGTTTTTT; CDR3 protein: CASWNTGELFF
clone size: -; V gene: TRBV20-1; D gene: -; J gene: TRBJ2-6; CDR3 DNA: TGCAGTGCCGAAGGGGGGGCCGCTGGGGCCAACGTCCTGACTTTC; CDR3 protein: CSAEGGAAGANVLTF
clone size: -; V gene: TRBV9; D gene: -; J gene: TRBJ1-4; CDR3 DNA: TGTGCCAGCAGCCCGAGAGGGGACCTTAATGAAAAACTGTTTTTT; CDR3 protein: CASSPRGDLNEKLFF
clone size: -; V gene: TRBV5-1; D gene: TRBD2; J gene: TRBJ2-5; CDR3 DNA: TGCGCCAGCGGATATAGCGGGGAGACCCAGTACTTC; CDR3 protein: CASGYSGETQYF
clone size: many; V gene: TRBV12-3/TRBV12-4; D gene: -; J gene: TRBJ2-3; CDR3 DNA: TGTGCCAGCAGTGGTGATACGCAGTATTTT; CDR3 protein: CASSGDTQYF
clone size: -; V gene: TRBV24-1; D gene: -; J gene: TRBJ2-5; CDR3 DNA: TGTGCCACCAGGGGCAGAACCCTGCCCCGGTGGGAGACCCAGTACTTC; CDR3 protein: CATRGRTLPRWETQYF
clone size: -; V gene: TRBV20-1; D gene: TRBD1; J gene: TRBJ1-6; CDR3 DNA: TGCAGTGCTAGGGGACGGACAGGGGGCGAGCCCCTCCACTTT; CDR3 protein: CSARGRTGGEPLHF
clone size: few; V gene: TRBV5-1; D gene: TRBD1; J gene: TRBJ2-2; CDR3 DNA: TGCGCCAGCAGCTACCTCGGACAGGGTCGAGAGCTGTTTTTT; CDR3 protein: CASSYLGQGRELFF
clone size: few; V gene: TRBV4-1; D gene: -; J gene: TRBJ2-1; CDR3 DNA: TGCGCCAGCAGCCAAGATCCCACTCCCCACCCAGGCAATGAGCAGTTCTTC; CDR3 protein: CASSQDPTPHPGNEQFF
clone size: few; V gene: TRBV5-6; D gene: TRBD1; J gene: TRBJ2-2; CDR3 DNA: TGTGCCAGCAGCTTCCTGACAGGGGTCACCGGGGAGCTGTTTTTT; CDR3 protein: CASSFLTGVTGELFF
clone size: -; V gene: TRBV12-3/TRBV12-4; D gene: TRBD1; J gene: TRBJ2-2; CDR3 DNA: TGTGCCAGTTGGGACAGGGGGGCCGGGGAGCTGTTTTTT; CDR3 protein: CASWDRGAGELFF
clone size: -; V gene: TRBV6-1; D gene: -; J gene: TRBJ1-4; CDR3 DNA: TGTGCCTCAAAACCATCTCCAACTAATGAAAAACTGTTTTTT; CDR3 protein: CASKPSPTNEKLFF
clone size: -; V gene: TRBV30; D gene: -; J gene: TRBJ1-1; CDR3 DNA: TGTGCCTGGAGTGTGACCGGCCTTGAAGCTTTCTTT; CDR3 protein: CAWSVTGLEAFF
clone size: few; V gene: TRBV7-2; D gene: TRBD1; J gene: TRBJ1-1; CDR3 DNA: TGTGCCAGCAGGCCAAGGACAGGGAACACTGAAGCTTTCTTT; CDR3 protein: CASRPRTGNTEAFF
clone size: -; V gene: TRBV6-2/TRBV6-3; D gene: TRBD2; J gene: TRBJ2-1; CDR3 DNA: TGTGCCAGCAGTTACCCTCTAGCGGGAGCTATCAATGAGCAGTTCTTC; CDR3 protein: CASSYPLAGAINEQFF
clone size: -; V gene: TRBV9; D gene: TRBD2; J gene: TRBJ2-3; CDR3 DNA: TGTGCCAGCAGCGTAGTGGGACTAGCGAGACAGACGCAGTATTTT; CDR3 protein: CASSVVGLARQTQYF
clone size: few; V gene: TRBV6-1; D gene: -; J gene: TRBJ2-3; CDR3 DNA: TGTGCCAGCAGCCAAACGCCCGCCTCTGGAGATACGCAGTATTTT; CDR3 protein: CASSQTPASGDTQYF
clone size: few; V gene: TRBV11-2; D gene: -; J gene: TRBJ2-1; CDR3 DNA: TGTGCCAGCAGCTCCCGAGTTAGCTCCTACAATGAGCAGTTCTTC; CDR3 protein: CASSSRVSSYNEQFF
clone size: -; V gene: TRBV3-1; D gene: TRBD1; J gene: TRBJ1-3; CDR3 DNA: TGTGCCAGCAGCCAAGATAGGGACAGGCGACGCCTCTCTGGAAACACCATATATTTT; CDR3 protein: CASSQDRDRRRLSGNTIYF
clone size: many; V gene: TRBV12-3/TRBV12-4; D gene: -; J gene: TRBJ1-5; CDR3 DNA: TGTGCCAGCCGAGGGGTAAGCAATCAGCCCCAGCATTTT; CDR3 protein: CASRGVSNQPQHF
clone size: many; V gene: TRBV7-3; D gene: -; J gene: TRBJ1-1; CDR3 DNA: TGTGCCAGCAGCTCGACAGGAAACACTGAAGCTTTCTTT; CDR3 protein: CASSSTGNTEAFF
clone size: few; V gene: TRBV5-1; D gene: -; J gene: TRBJ1-4; CDR3 DNA: TGCGCCAGCAGCGATCCTCCCGGGGAAAAACTGTTTTTT; CDR3 protein: CASSDPPGEKLFF
clone size: few; V gene: TRBV20-1; D gene: -; J gene: TRBJ2-1; CDR3 DNA: TGCAGTGCCCCCGCGTCGGCGAGGTCCTACAATGAGCAGTTCTTC; CDR3 protein: CSAPASARSYNEQFF